The entry below gives a single T cell receptor (beta chain) sequence along with its context. Antigen specificity is unknown. The sample comes from a study of T cells expressing NK-cell markers. This CDR3 has 15 amino acids. Germline lookup yields CDR1 ENHRY and CDR2 SYGVKD. Regarding the study as a whole: Whether the expanded NKG2C+ T cell clones recognized HCMV remained unclear.

TCRdb re-called the 5' RACE reads; one entry per CDR3 protein, DNA not given. This sample's clone table lists 400,000 or so distinct CDR3 sequences. The rearrangement links TRBV10-3 to TRBJ1-3. Input material: blood T cells: a sorted CD56 or NKG2C T cell subset, CD4+ or CD8+ T cells, or bulk PBMC T cells (not recorded which). The sequence derives from a woman aged 50 to 60 in good health. The CDR3 sequence is CAISESITVGNTIYF.